The clone carrying this T cell receptor beta chain was counted at least ten times. These data are taken from a study of CD8+CD57+ T cells in acquired aplastic anemia. The use of genomic DNA as template underpinned the TCR beta VDJ and CDR3 profiling. A single record per CDR3 protein comes from TCRdb applying MiXCR to the reads. The sample holds around 180,000 distinct CDR3 sequences, 48% seen once. Sequencing was done on patients that had shown CD8+CD57+ cell expansion by flow cytometry. The material sequenced was sorted CD4+, CD8+, or CD8+CD57+ T cells (not recorded which) from PBMCs. This TCR was sampled from a human donor with aplastic anemia.

The CDR3 nucleotides read TGTGCCAGCAGCCCGAGGACAGGGCGTGAAAAACTGTTTTTT. It codes for CASSPRTGREKLFF. V and J are TRBV14 and TRBJ1-4; 8 nucleotides align to TRBD1. Trimming at V came to 4 bases and at J to 7 bases, leaving 5 bases not matched to a gene. Germline assignment: CDR1 SGHDN and CDR2 FVKESK. This CDR3 spans 14 amino acids.